The present TCR beta chain was sequenced within a study of blood T cell repertoires in COVID-19. Study-level background: The United States, Italy and Spain provided the acute and convalescent COVID-19 samples. PBMCs, B-cell-depleted T cells, or T cells provided the cDNA or gDNA that made up the material.

Authors' processing steps: Amplification of reference gene primers provided the estimated nucleated cell counts. Sequencing was performed with immunoSEQ multiplex PCR; in TCRdb, only in-frame clones are kept and a portion is missing. That table is the source of V, J and clone size, and D and trimming were worked out from the DNA. The repertoire consists of about 190,000 clones, with under 90% occurring once and the leading ten covering approximately 6.9%. Per germline, CDR1 SNHLY and CDR2 FYNNEI. Deletions cut 6 bases from V and 10 bases from J, with 12 bases between. The CDR3 runs 11 residues. The material sequenced was peripheral blood. The sequence was collected from a man in his 60s with acute or convalescent COVID-19. The V call is TRBV2, the J call TRBJ1-1; possibly TRBD1 for D (5 bases). For the CDR3, the DNA is TGTGCCAGCAGCCCCGGAGGGGCAGCTTTCTTT. This gives the protein CASSPGGAAFF.